This T cell receptor (beta chain) was recovered during a study of neoadjuvant nivolumab and ipilimumab in lung cancer. Overall study findings and caveats: TCR clonality did not significantly correlate with pathologic tumor regression. Pretherapy blood TCR richness correlated positively with resected tumor richness. From pretherapy to surgery, tumor richness and clonality rose with dual therapy.

TCRdb's copy holds only in-frame clones and misses some; the assay was immunoSEQ multiplex PCR. The table includes over 25,000 clones, 83% detected once. The V gene lost 11 bases and the J gene lost 4 bases, with 17 bases spanning the gap. The CDR3 extends over 13 amino acids. Looked up from germline, CDR1 is ENHRY and CDR2 is SYGVKD. The table lists this clone with a count of one. As yet, its antigen is unknown. The sample here was tumor tissue, taken after neoadjuvant nivolumab, alone or with ipilimumab, at or shortly before surgery. This clonotype was sampled from an adult with non-small cell lung cancer. The chain couples TRBV10-3 to TRBJ1-1; a possible D gene is TRBD1 (6 bases). The CDR3 spells CALRQEVRTEAFF. DNA of the CDR3: TGTGCCCTCCGACAGGAGGTGCGCACTGAAGCTTTCTTT.